This T cell receptor beta chain was recorded in a study of CD8+CD57+ T cells in acquired aplastic anemia. CDR3 and TCR beta VDJ profiling relied on a genomic DNA template. Via MiXCR, TCRdb re-called the reads, giving one row per CDR3 protein. The repertoire consists of roughly 300,000 distinct CDR3 sequences, with around three fifths occurring once and the leading ten covering under 8.5%. Worth noting for this clonotype: As yet, its antigen is unknown.

General observations from the study: The same twenty-nine CD8+ CDR3 sequences occurred in patients and in controls. Researchers reported that CD8+ Simpson's diversity was not significantly different in patients versus controls.

The length of the CDR3 is 14 residues. Germline values: CDR1 DFQATT, CDR2 SNEGSKA (reference sequence). The ends lost 7 bases at V and 10 bases at J; junction bases unmatched: 16. Material: sorted CD4+, CD8+, or CD8+CD57+ T cells (not recorded which) from PBMCs. The receptor was derived from a human donor with severe aplastic anemia or a healthy control (not recorded which). The chain uses TRBV20-1 and TRBJ1-1; 9 bases are a match to TRBD1. In DNA, the CDR3 is TGCAGTGTGACCGGGACAGGGACACCGGGCGCAGCTTTCTTT. This codes for CSVTGTGTPGAAFF.